The entry that follows covers one TCR beta chain sequence. Its antigen is unidentified. Sequencing used immunoSEQ multiplex PCR; TCRdb keeps in-frame clones, though not all of them. The sample records just under 65,000 clones, 85% to 95% being singletons. The data are from a study of graft-versus-host responses after intestinal transplantation. Study outcomes and limitations: GvH clones surfaced in recipient marrow, some emerging earlier in ileum or blood.

V was clipped by 4 bases and J by 2 bases, with 12 bases between them. CDR3 length: 15 amino acids. From germline, CDR1 is PRHDT and CDR2 FYEKMQ (reference sequence). Specimen: unstimulated CD8+ T cells sorted from spleen or lymph node cells, collected before transplant. The chain couples TRBV13 to TRBJ2-1, with a possible D match to TRBD1 (6 bases). The TCR was taken from a human donor who was the organ donor for an intestinal transplant. The CDR3 sequence: CASSSGQGTYNEQFF. CDR3 sequence (DNA): TGTGCCAGCAGCTCAGGCCAGGGGACCTACAATGAGCAGTTCTTC.